This T cell receptor beta chain was recorded in a study of human T cells and chemical hapten exposure. CDR1 is MNHEY and CDR2 is SVGAGI in the germline V gene. V lost 2 bases and J 6 bases, leaving 13 bases between the germline ends. CDR3 length equals 15 residues. TCRdb processed the RACE reads anew with MiXCR; each CDR3 protein has one entry. In the table there are 38,000 or so distinct CDR3 sequences, roughly 9.5% of which are singletons. Time point noted: patch test 3, about 24 weeks after DPC sensitization. Treatment meaning: therapeutic diphenylcyclopropenone sensitization with weekly scalp DPC. Before extraction, the whole blood was not fractionated, and total RNA was taken from it. In this sample, this clonotype turned up a few times.

J is TRBJ2-2 and V is TRBV6-5; D might be TRBD1 (6 bases). This specimen was whole blood, taken in connection with sensitization to the hapten diphenylcyclopropenone (DPC). This clonotype was sampled from a man aged 45-65 years with alopecia areata. Some clones in this sample may be carry-over from other donors' samples. CDR3 DNA sequence: TGTGCCAGCAGTTACACCGGACAGTATTCCGGGGAGCTGTTTTTT. This translates into CASSYTGQYSGELFF.